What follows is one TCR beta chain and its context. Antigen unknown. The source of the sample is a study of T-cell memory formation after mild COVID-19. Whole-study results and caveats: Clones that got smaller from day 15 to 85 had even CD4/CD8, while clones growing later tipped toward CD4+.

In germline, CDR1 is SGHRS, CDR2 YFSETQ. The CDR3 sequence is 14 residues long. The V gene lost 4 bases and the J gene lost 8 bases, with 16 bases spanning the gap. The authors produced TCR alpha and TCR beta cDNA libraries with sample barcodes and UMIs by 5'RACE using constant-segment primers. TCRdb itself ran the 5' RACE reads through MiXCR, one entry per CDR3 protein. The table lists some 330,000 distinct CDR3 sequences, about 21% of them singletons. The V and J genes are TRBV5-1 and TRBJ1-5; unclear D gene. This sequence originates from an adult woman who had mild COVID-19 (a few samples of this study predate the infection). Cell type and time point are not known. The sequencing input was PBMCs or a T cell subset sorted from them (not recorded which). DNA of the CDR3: TGCGCCAGCAGCCCGGTGGGTTCTGAGGAGCCCCAGCATTTT. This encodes CASSPVGSEEPQHF.